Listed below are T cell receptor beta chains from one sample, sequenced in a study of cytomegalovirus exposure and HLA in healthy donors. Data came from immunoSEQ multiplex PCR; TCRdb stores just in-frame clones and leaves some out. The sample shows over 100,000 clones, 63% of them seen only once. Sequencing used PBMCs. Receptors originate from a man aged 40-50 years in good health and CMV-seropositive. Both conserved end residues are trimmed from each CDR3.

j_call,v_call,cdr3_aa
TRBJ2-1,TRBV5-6,ASSDIYTDEQF
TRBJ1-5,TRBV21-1,ASNRQGRINYSNQPQH
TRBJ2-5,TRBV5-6,ASEGVSGGALETQY
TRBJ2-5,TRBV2,ASTPGLAEQETQY
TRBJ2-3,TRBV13,ASSLGGTGTFLAGEGLSTDTQY
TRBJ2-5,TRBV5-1,ASSKQGAAQETQY
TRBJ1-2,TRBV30,AWSGGPDGYT
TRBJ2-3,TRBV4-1,ASSQVLATDTQY
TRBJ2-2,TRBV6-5,ASSYTNRGRAGELF
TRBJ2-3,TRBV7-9,TSSLVLAGDTQY
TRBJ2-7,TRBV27,ASSFGLAVRYEQY
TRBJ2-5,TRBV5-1,ASSLIGGPETQY
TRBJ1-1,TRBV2,ASINRGRNTEAF
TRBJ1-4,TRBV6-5,ASSYSQGVEKLF
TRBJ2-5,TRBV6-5,ASSHNGDQETQY
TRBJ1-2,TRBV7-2,ASSFSGTGTYGYT
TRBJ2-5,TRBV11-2,ASSSGLAVDQETQY
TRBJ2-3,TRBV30,AWNRGSGDTQY
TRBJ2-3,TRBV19,ASSIQDWDTQY
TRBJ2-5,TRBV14,ASSQRGSGRYQETQY
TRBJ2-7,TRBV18,ASSPTRDSYEQY
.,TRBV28,ASSSQGADAYEQY
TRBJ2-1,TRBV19,ASTPRLAGYNEQF
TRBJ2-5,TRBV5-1,ASSPRTGGVETQY
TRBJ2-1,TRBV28,ASSRSLGNEQF
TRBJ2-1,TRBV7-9,ASSYGQGDEQF
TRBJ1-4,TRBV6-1,ASRPPGTGGEKLF